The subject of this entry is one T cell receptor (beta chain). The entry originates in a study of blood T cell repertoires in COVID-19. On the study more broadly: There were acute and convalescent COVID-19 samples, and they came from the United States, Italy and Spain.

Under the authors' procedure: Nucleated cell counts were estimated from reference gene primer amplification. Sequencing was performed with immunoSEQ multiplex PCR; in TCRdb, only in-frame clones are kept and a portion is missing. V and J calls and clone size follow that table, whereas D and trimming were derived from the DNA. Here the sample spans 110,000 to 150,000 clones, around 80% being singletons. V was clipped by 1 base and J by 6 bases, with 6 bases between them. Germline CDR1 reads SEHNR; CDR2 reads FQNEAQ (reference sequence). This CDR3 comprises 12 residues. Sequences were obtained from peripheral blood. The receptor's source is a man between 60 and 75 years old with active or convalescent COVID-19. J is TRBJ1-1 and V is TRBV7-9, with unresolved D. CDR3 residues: CASSLGASEAFF. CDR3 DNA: TGTGCCAGCAGCTTAGGGGCCTCTGAAGCTTTCTTT.